A selection of T cell receptor beta chains follows, all from one sample in a study of blood T cell repertoires in COVID-19. Assay: immunoSEQ multiplex PCR; the TCRdb copy retains only in-frame clones and omits some. The data contain 150,000 to 200,000 clones, almost 80% of them seen just once; the ten biggest clones take up 17%. Sequenced: peripheral blood. Receptor source: a man in his sixties with active or convalescent COVID-19. CDR3s include the opening cysteine and the closing phenylalanine or tryptophan. Fields, in order: V gene, clone size, J gene, D gene, CDR3 DNA, CDR3 protein. A D gene is named only where the DNA matches it firmly. The size field is filled for only some rows; it gives once, few, many or a size class.

V gene: TRBV3-1/TRBV3-2
clone size: -
J gene: TRBJ2-1
D gene: -
CDR3 DNA: TGTGCCAGCAGCCCTGGGGGACTCGGTTTCTACAATGAGCAGTTCTTC
CDR3 protein: CASSPGGLGFYNEQFF

V gene: TRBV20-1
clone size: -
J gene: TRBJ1-1
D gene: -
CDR3 DNA: TGCAGTGCTAGTCTAAGAGGTGACACTGAAGCTTTCTTT
CDR3 protein: CSASLRGDTEAFF

V gene: TRBV5-6
clone size: -
J gene: TRBJ2-2
D gene: TRBD2
CDR3 DNA: TGTGCCAGCAGCATGGGACTAGCGCCAGAAGGGGAGCTGTTTTTT
CDR3 protein: CASSMGLAPEGELFF

V gene: TRBV7-2
clone size: once
J gene: TRBJ2-1
D gene: TRBD2
CDR3 DNA: TGTGCCATTAGGCCCGCTAGCGGGAGCTCCTACAATGAGCAGTTCTTC
CDR3 protein: CAIRPASGSSYNEQFF

V gene: TRBV19
clone size: -
J gene: TRBJ1-5
D gene: TRBD1
CDR3 DNA: TGTGCCAGTAGTGGGACAGCCGCCGCCAATCAGCCCCAGCATTTT
CDR3 protein: CASSGTAAANQPQHF

V gene: TRBV6-5
clone size: -
J gene: TRBJ1-1
D gene: -
CDR3 DNA: TGTGCCACCTCTACCCAAGGGGACACTGAAGCTTTCTTT
CDR3 protein: CATSTQGDTEAFF

V gene: TRBV19
clone size: -
J gene: TRBJ1-5
D gene: TRBD1
CDR3 DNA: TGTGCCAGTGGGGACAGGCCAAGGCAGCCCCAGCATTTT
CDR3 protein: CASGDRPRQPQHF

V gene: TRBV9
clone size: -
J gene: TRBJ2-5
D gene: -
CDR3 DNA: TGTGCCAGCAGCCCCCGGGAGCGGCGCCAAGAGACCCAGTACTTC
CDR3 protein: CASSPRERRQETQYF

V gene: TRBV29-1
clone size: once
J gene: TRBJ2-5
D gene: -
CDR3 DNA: TGCAGCGTTGAAGATATAAGGTTAGGAGGGAAGGAGACCCAGTACTTC
CDR3 protein: CSVEDIRLGGKETQYF

V gene: TRBV7-9
clone size: -
J gene: TRBJ2-5
D gene: TRBD1
CDR3 DNA: TGTGCCAGCAGCTTCGAACAGGGGGTAGGGCAAGAGACCCAGTACTTC
CDR3 protein: CASSFEQGVGQETQYF

V gene: TRBV27
clone size: -
J gene: TRBJ2-2
D gene: -
CDR3 DNA: TGTGCCAGCAGTTTATACAGCGGCGGCACCGGGGAGCTGTTTTTT
CDR3 protein: CASSLYSGGTGELFF

V gene: TRBV2
clone size: -
J gene: TRBJ1-6
D gene: -
CDR3 DNA: TGTGCCAGCACCCCAGGGGTATCCTATAATTCACCCCTCCACTTT
CDR3 protein: CASTPGVSYNSPLHF

V gene: TRBV9
clone size: few
J gene: TRBJ1-3
D gene: -
CDR3 DNA: TGTGCCAGCAGCGGCAGAGTGGGGCGAGAAGGAAACACCATATATTTT
CDR3 protein: CASSGRVGREGNTIYF

V gene: TRBV28
clone size: -
J gene: TRBJ2-7
D gene: TRBD2
CDR3 DNA: TGTGCCAGCGTTCCCACAGTGGGGCTAGCGGGGCGAGAGCAGTACTTC
CDR3 protein: CASVPTVGLAGREQYF

V gene: TRBV11-2
clone size: -
J gene: TRBJ1-5
D gene: -
CDR3 DNA: TGTGCCAGCAGCCAGGGGCAGGGGAGCCAGCCCCAGCATTTT
CDR3 protein: CASSQGQGSQPQHF

V gene: TRBV7-2
clone size: -
J gene: TRBJ2-1
D gene: -
CDR3 DNA: TGTGCCAGCAGCTTTACTTGGAATGAGCAGTTCTTC
CDR3 protein: CASSFTWNEQFF

V gene: TRBV28
clone size: -
J gene: TRBJ2-7
D gene: TRBD2
CDR3 DNA: TGTGCCAGCACCCCGGGCACTAGCGGGTACTACGAGCAGTACTTC
CDR3 protein: CASTPGTSGYYEQYF

V gene: TRBV5-4
clone size: -
J gene: TRBJ1-2
D gene: -
CDR3 DNA: TGTGCCAGCAGCCCCCCAGGTCAGGCAGGGGCTGACTATGGCTACACCTTC
CDR3 protein: CASSPPGQAGADYGYTF

V gene: TRBV2
clone size: -
J gene: TRBJ2-7
D gene: -
CDR3 DNA: TGTGCCAGCAGTGAACGCCAGGGTACCGGGCAGTACTTC
CDR3 protein: CASSERQGTGQYF

V gene: TRBV14
clone size: once
J gene: TRBJ2-3
D gene: -
CDR3 DNA: TGTGCCAGCAGCCAAGACCTCACAGATACGCAGTATTTT
CDR3 protein: CASSQDLTDTQYF

V gene: TRBV5-4
clone size: -
J gene: TRBJ2-1
D gene: TRBD2
CDR3 DNA: TGTGCCAGCGGAGGACTAGCGGGAAATAACAATGAGCAGTTCTTC
CDR3 protein: CASGGLAGNNNEQFF

V gene: TRBV11-2
clone size: -
J gene: TRBJ2-7
D gene: TRBD1
CDR3 DNA: TGTGCCAGCAGCTTGACCGGGACAGGGAACGACGAGCAGTACTTC
CDR3 protein: CASSLTGTGNDEQYF

V gene: TRBV9
clone size: -
J gene: TRBJ2-5
D gene: -
CDR3 DNA: TGTGCCAGCAGCGTAGGTCTAGCGCTTCAAGAGACCCAGTACTTC
CDR3 protein: CASSVGLALQETQYF

V gene: TRBV30
clone size: -
J gene: TRBJ1-6
D gene: -
CDR3 DNA: TGTGCCTGGAGTCCGCGGGGGTCCCTTTCACCCCTCCACTTT
CDR3 protein: CAWSPRGSLSPLHF

V gene: TRBV28
clone size: -
J gene: TRBJ2-7
D gene: TRBD1
CDR3 DNA: TGTGCCAGCTCAGGACAGGGGGATTCCTACGAGCAGTACTTC
CDR3 protein: CASSGQGDSYEQYF

V gene: TRBV21-1
clone size: few
J gene: TRBJ2-5
D gene: -
CDR3 DNA: TGTGCCAGCAGGCAACTCTACGGGATAGGAAAGACCCAGTACTTC
CDR3 protein: CASRQLYGIGKTQYF

V gene: TRBV30
clone size: -
J gene: TRBJ1-1
D gene: -
CDR3 DNA: TGTGCCTGGAGTGCGATGAGCACTGAAGCTTTCTTT
CDR3 protein: CAWSAMSTEAFF

V gene: TRBV19
clone size: -
J gene: TRBJ2-1
D gene: -
CDR3 DNA: TGTGCCAGTAGTTTCAGCAATGAGCAGTTCTTC
CDR3 protein: CASSFSNEQFF

V gene: TRBV27
clone size: -
J gene: TRBJ1-1
D gene: -
CDR3 DNA: TGTGCCAGCAGCCCAGGGGACACTGAAGCTTTCTTT
CDR3 protein: CASSPGDTEAFF

V gene: TRBV29-1
clone size: -
J gene: TRBJ2-5
D gene: TRBD1
CDR3 DNA: TGCAGCGTGGGACAGGGGCGAGAGACCCAGTACTTC
CDR3 protein: CSVGQGRETQYF

V gene: TRBV29-1
clone size: -
J gene: TRBJ1-6
D gene: -
CDR3 DNA: TGCAGCGTTCAACAGGGTCGGGGTAATTCACCCCTCCACTTT
CDR3 protein: CSVQQGRGNSPLHF

V gene: TRBV15
clone size: -
J gene: TRBJ2-1
D gene: -
CDR3 DNA: TGTGCCACCAGCAGAGATCGTGGGCCAGGGGATGAGCAGTTCTTC
CDR3 protein: CATSRDRGPGDEQFF

V gene: TRBV19
clone size: -
J gene: TRBJ2-2
D gene: TRBD2
CDR3 DNA: TGTGCCAGTAGTATTCAGACTAGCGGGGTGGCCGGGGAGCTGTTTTTT
CDR3 protein: CASSIQTSGVAGELFF

V gene: TRBV5-1
clone size: few
J gene: TRBJ2-7
D gene: -
CDR3 DNA: TGCGCCAGCAGCTTCTACAGGAGCTCCTACGAGCAGTACTTC
CDR3 protein: CASSFYRSSYEQYF

V gene: TRBV10-3
clone size: -
J gene: TRBJ2-7
D gene: -
CDR3 DNA: TGTGCCATCAGTGATGCGCGGCGGCGGGGAACCTACGAGCAGTACTTC
CDR3 protein: CAISDARRRGTYEQYF

V gene: TRBV11-2
clone size: -
J gene: TRBJ2-7
D gene: -
CDR3 DNA: TGTGCCAGCAGCTTAGCCGGGGTCCCTACCGAGCAGTACTTC
CDR3 protein: CASSLAGVPTEQYF

V gene: TRBV7-2
clone size: few
J gene: TRBJ2-3
D gene: TRBD2
CDR3 DNA: TGTGCCAGCAGCTCCAGGGTAGCGGGGGGAGATACGCAGTATTTT
CDR3 protein: CASSSRVAGGDTQYF

V gene: TRBV15
clone size: -
J gene: TRBJ1-2
D gene: -
CDR3 DNA: TGTGCCACCAGCAGAGGGGGGGGAGCGGATGGCTACACCTTC
CDR3 protein: CATSRGGGADGYTF

V gene: TRBV11-3
clone size: -
J gene: TRBJ2-1
D gene: TRBD2
CDR3 DNA: TGTGCCAGCAGCCCCCCCTCAGCGGGAAGGTTAAATGAGCAGTTCTTC
CDR3 protein: CASSPPSAGRLNEQFF

V gene: TRBV10-3
clone size: -
J gene: TRBJ2-7
D gene: -
CDR3 DNA: TGTGCCATCAATGTCGGAGAATCCGGGGCCTACGAGCAGTACTTC
CDR3 protein: CAINVGESGAYEQYF

V gene: TRBV28
clone size: -
J gene: TRBJ1-5
D gene: TRBD1
CDR3 DNA: TGTGCCAGCACAGGGACAGGTAGATTCAATCAGCCCCAGCATTTT
CDR3 protein: CASTGTGRFNQPQHF

V gene: TRBV11-2
clone size: -
J gene: TRBJ2-7
D gene: -
CDR3 DNA: TGTGCCAGCAGCTTAGAGCCAGGCCCCTACGAGCAGTACTTC
CDR3 protein: CASSLEPGPYEQYF

V gene: TRBV7-3
clone size: -
J gene: TRBJ1-1
D gene: -
CDR3 DNA: TGTGCCAGCAGCCTGACAGTTTTGAACACTGAAGCTTTCTTT
CDR3 protein: CASSLTVLNTEAFF

V gene: TRBV24-1
clone size: -
J gene: TRBJ2-3
D gene: TRBD1
CDR3 DNA: TGTGCCACCAGTGACCCCGGGACAGGCACAGATACGCAGTATTTT
CDR3 protein: CATSDPGTGTDTQYF

V gene: TRBV7-2
clone size: once
J gene: TRBJ2-1
D gene: TRBD2
CDR3 DNA: TGTGCCAGCAGCCCCCTCCTGGGACTAGCGGGAGTTGAGCAGTTCTTC
CDR3 protein: CASSPLLGLAGVEQFF

V gene: TRBV3-1/TRBV3-2
clone size: few
J gene: TRBJ1-5
D gene: -
CDR3 DNA: TGTGCCAGCAGCCAAGAACCGGGGATTAATCAGCCCCAGCATTTT
CDR3 protein: CASSQEPGINQPQHF

V gene: TRBV29-1
clone size: few
J gene: TRBJ2-1
D gene: TRBD1
CDR3 DNA: TGCAGCGTCCGCTGGACAGGGTGGAACGAGCAGTTCTTC
CDR3 protein: CSVRWTGWNEQFF

V gene: TRBV7-2
clone size: once
J gene: TRBJ1-2
D gene: TRBD1
CDR3 DNA: TGTGCCAGCAGCTTACGGGGGACAGGGGGCTATGGCTACACCTTC
CDR3 protein: CASSLRGTGGYGYTF

V gene: TRBV13
clone size: -
J gene: TRBJ2-7
D gene: -
CDR3 DNA: TGTGCCAGCAGCTCCCGACTCGGCGAGCAGTACTTC
CDR3 protein: CASSSRLGEQYF

V gene: TRBV5-4
clone size: -
J gene: TRBJ2-5
D gene: TRBD2
CDR3 DNA: TGTGCCAGCAGCCCGACGCTGCGGGAGGGCCAGACCCAGTACTTC
CDR3 protein: CASSPTLREGQTQYF

V gene: TRBV28
clone size: -
J gene: TRBJ2-1
D gene: TRBD2
CDR3 DNA: TGTGCCAGCCACAGGCAAACTAGCGGGAGTTCTAATGAGCAGTTCTTC
CDR3 protein: CASHRQTSGSSNEQFF

V gene: TRBV13
clone size: -
J gene: TRBJ2-3
D gene: -
CDR3 DNA: TGTGCCAGCAGCGCCCAGCTAGTAGATACGCAGTATTTT
CDR3 protein: CASSAQLVDTQYF